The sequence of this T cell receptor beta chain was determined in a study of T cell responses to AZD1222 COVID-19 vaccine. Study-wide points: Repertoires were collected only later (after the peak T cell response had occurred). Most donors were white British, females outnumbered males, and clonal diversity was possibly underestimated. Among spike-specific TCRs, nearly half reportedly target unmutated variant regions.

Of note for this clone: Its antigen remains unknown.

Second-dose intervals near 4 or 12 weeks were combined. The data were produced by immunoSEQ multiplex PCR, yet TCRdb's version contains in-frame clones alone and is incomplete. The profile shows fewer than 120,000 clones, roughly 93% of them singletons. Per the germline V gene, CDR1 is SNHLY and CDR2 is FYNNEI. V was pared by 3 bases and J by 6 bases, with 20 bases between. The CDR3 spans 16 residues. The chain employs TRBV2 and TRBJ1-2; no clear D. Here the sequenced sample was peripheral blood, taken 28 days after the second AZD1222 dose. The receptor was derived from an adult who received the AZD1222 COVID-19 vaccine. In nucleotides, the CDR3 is TGTGCCAGCAGTGATCTACTGGGTCGATCCAAAAATGGCTACACCTTC. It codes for CASSDLLGRSKNGYTF.